Listed here are 32 T cell receptor beta chains from one sample, sequenced in a study of cytomegalovirus exposure and HLA in healthy donors. Primers: 60 Vbeta forward and 13 Jbeta reverse. Assay used: immunoSEQ multiplex PCR; TCRdb lists only in-frame clones, some missing. The profile shows tens of thousands of clones, around 82% of them singletons. The sequenced material came from PBMCs. The receptors here all came from a man aged 18 to 30 in good health and CMV-seronegative.

The genes are TRBV23-1 and TRBJ2-3; 12 bases fit TRBD2. TRBV23-1 is an ORF, and what it does is uncertain. V trimming: 4 bases; J trimming: 0 bases; junction bases outside the gene matches: 8. This CDR3 region has 18 residues. The CDR3 spells CASSPSSGGDPSTDTQYF. The CDR3 nucleotides read TGCGCCAGCAGTCCGTCTAGCGGGGGGGACCCTAGCACAGATACGCAGTATTTT.

The chain couples TRBV14 to TRBJ2-7, with D possibly being TRBD2 (5 bases). The CDR3 covers 13 residues. Per the germline V gene, CDR1 is SGHDN and CDR2 is FVKESK. V was pared by 0 bases and J by 5 bases, with 8 bases between. DNA for the CDR3: TGTGCCAGCAGCCAAGATCTGAGGGACGAGCAGTACTTC. As protein: CASSQDLRDEQYF.

This clone came up once. The genes are TRBV30 and TRBJ1-4; D gene uncertain. The ends were cut back, 1 base at V and 7 bases at J, with 16 bases in the middle. CDR1 and CDR2 from the germline V gene are GTSNPN and SVGIG (reference sequence). The CDR3 consists of 15 residues. The CDR3 sequence: CAWSAKRPSSEKLFF. The CDR3 DNA is TGTGCCTGGAGTGCAAAGAGGCCGTCTAGTGAAAAACTGTTTTTT.

The V call is TRBV5-8, the J call TRBJ2-3, with 12 nucleotides matching TRBD1. The germline V gene encodes CDR1 SGHTS and CDR2 YDEGEE. V shed 0 bases and J 1 base; nucleotides not matched to a gene: 6. The CDR3 loop spans 18 amino acids. CDR3 nucleotide sequence: TGTGCCAGCAGCTTGGAGGGGACAGGGGGCGCAGGCACAGATACGCAGTATTTT. Its protein product is CASSLEGTGGAGTDTQYF.

V usage is TRBV7-9 and J usage is TRBJ2-5; D might be TRBD2 (5 bases). V dropped 5 bases and J dropped 6 bases, with 13 bases sitting between them. This CDR3 has 13 amino acids. In germline, CDR1 is SEHNR, CDR2 FQNEAQ (reference sequence). This CDR3 reads CASSLLEGQTQYF. The CDR3 DNA reads as TGTGCCAGCAGCCTCCTAGAGGGCCAGACCCAGTACTTC.

The gene calls are TRBV28 and TRBJ1-5; 8 positions agree with TRBD1. CDR3 length equals 17 residues. V gave up 5 bases and J gave up 0 bases; unmatched junction bases: 9. Germline values: CDR1 MDHEN, CDR2 SYDVKM. CDR3 coding DNA: TGTGCCAGCAGTCTCGGACAGGGCCGAAATAGCAATCAGCCCCAGCATTTT. This codes for CASSLGQGRNSNQPQHF.

The chain has TRBV9 and TRBJ2-5; 14 bases align to TRBD2. This CDR3 has 16 amino acids. V was clipped by 4 bases and J by 1 base; unmatched bases: 3. Germline CDR1 SGDLS, CDR2 YYNGEE. CDR3 bases: TGTGCCAGCAGCCCGGGACTAGCGGGAGTCCAAGAGACCCAGTACTTC. It codes for CASSPGLAGVQETQYF.

The V gene is TRBV27, the J gene TRBJ2-3; 11 bases are a match to TRBD2. Trimming removed 6 bases from V and 3 bases from J; junction bases left unmatched: 5. This CDR3 has 15 amino acids. Germline V lookup: CDR1 MNHEY, CDR2 SMNVEV (reference sequence). CDR3 protein: CASRHRLAGTDTQYF. The CDR3 nucleotides are TGTGCCAGCAGGCATCGACTAGCGGGGACAGATACGCAGTATTTT.

The genes are TRBV6-1 and TRBJ1-5, with 8 bases lining up with TRBD1. V was clipped by 1 base and J by 6 bases; unmatched bases: 8. The CDR3 extends over 16 amino acids. Per the germline V gene, CDR1 is MNHNS and CDR2 is SASEGT. Here the CDR3 reads CASSEVGWTGIQPQHF. The CDR3 coding sequence is TGTGCCAGCAGTGAAGTGGGGTGGACAGGGATTCAGCCCCAGCATTTT.

This chain connects TRBV5-5 to TRBJ1-1; 7 bases are a match to TRBD1. The V gene's germline CDR1 is SGHKS and CDR2 YYEKEE (reference sequence). The CDR3 runs to 14 residues. Unmatched junction bases numbered 5, after V lost 0 bases and J lost 6 bases. CDR3 in amino acids: CASSLGQGGPEAFF. The CDR3 DNA reads TGTGCCAGCAGCTTGGGACAGGGTGGCCCTGAAGCTTTCTTT.

The chain combines TRBV6-5 with TRBJ2-5; a possible D gene is TRBD2 (5 bases). V lost 6 bases, J lost 3 bases, and 8 bases lay in between. The CDR3 spans 12 residues. From germline, CDR1 is MNHEY and CDR2 SVGAGI. CDR3 nucleotide sequence: TGTGCCAGCAGCCGGGGTGAAGAGACCCAGTACTTC. Its translation: CASSRGEETQYF.

The chain joins TRBV27 to TRBJ2-7, with 12 bases aligning to TRBD2. This CDR3 is built from 15 residues. The junction had 4 bases not matched to a gene; V was cut back by 4 bases and J by 3 bases. Germline loops: CDR1 MNHEY, CDR2 SMNVEV (reference sequence). The CDR3 reads CASSSGLAGLYEQYF. Here the CDR3 DNA reads TGTGCCAGCAGTTCCGGACTAGCGGGACTCTACGAGCAGTACTTC.

The chain carries TRBV15 and TRBJ1-2; TRBD1 aligns across 9 bases. Germline CDR1 is LNHNV and CDR2 is YYDKDF (reference sequence). The CDR3 has 17 amino acids. V dropped 0 bases and J dropped 4; count of bases not matched to a gene: 9. The CDR3 DNA reads as TGTGCCACCAGCAGAGATCCAACGGGACAGGGACCCTATGGCTACACCTTC. Amino acids: CATSRDPTGQGPYGYTF.

The V and J genes are TRBV7-3 and TRBJ2-7; 9 positions agree with TRBD2. CDR1 is SGHTA, CDR2 FQGTGA, per germline. J was trimmed by 0 bases and V by 1 base; bases with no gene match: 1. The CDR3 is made up of 15 amino acids. CDR3 amino acids: CASSLSSGSSYEQYF. The CDR3 DNA reads TGTGCCAGCAGCTTAAGTAGCGGGAGCTCCTACGAGCAGTACTTC.

The rearrangement joins TRBV7-2 to TRBJ1-2; 7 bases agree with TRBD1. This CDR3 has 14 amino acids. V shed 4 bases and J 4 bases; nucleotides not matched to a gene: 6. The germline V gene has CDR1 SGHTA and CDR2 FQGNSA. CDR3: CASSSDRVGYGYTF. CDR3 sequence (DNA): TGTGCCAGCAGCTCCGACAGGGTCGGCTATGGCTACACCTTC.

The chain employs TRBV5-6 and TRBJ2-2, with TRBD1 as a possible D gene (7 bases). CDR1 and CDR2 (germline): SGHDT, YYEEEE. The CDR3 is 16 residues long. The ends were cut back, 0 bases at V and 2 bases at J, with 11 bases in the middle. Here the CDR3 DNA reads TGTGCCAGCAGCTTGGCGGGGGACAGTAACACCGGGGAGCTGTTTTTT. This encodes CASSLAGDSNTGELFF. Filled out from reference TRBV5-6 and TRBJ2-2, the complete variable domain reads DAGVTQSPTHLIKTRGQQVTLRCSPKSGHDTVSWYQQALGQGPQFIFQYYEEEERQRGNFPDRFSGHQFPNYSSELNVNALLLGDSALYLCASSLAGDSNTGELFFGEGSRLTVL.

The chain has TRBV27 and TRBJ1-6; D remains ambiguous. This CDR3 is 14 amino acids long. From germline, CDR1 is MNHEY and CDR2 SMNVEV (reference sequence). Between the trimmed V and J ends, which lost 7 bases and 4 bases, there was a span of 11 bases. CDR3 bases: TGTGCCAGCATGGAGAACGCATATAATTCACCCCTCCACTTT. This translates into CASMENAYNSPLHF.

The chain uses TRBV28 and TRBJ1-2; 7 bases map to TRBD1. Trimming took 5 bases from V and 6 from J; bases not matched to a gene: 9. There are 14 residues in the CDR3. CDR1 MDHEN and CDR2 SYDVKM come from the germline V gene. The CDR3 DNA sequence: TGTGCCAGCAGTCCCCATGAGGACAGGAATGGCTACACCTTC. This encodes CASSPHEDRNGYTF.

This clone was seen only once. The V gene is TRBV7-2, the J gene TRBJ2-7; TRBD1 aligns across 8 bases. The ends lost 6 bases at V and 2 bases at J; junction bases unmatched: 9. Per the germline V gene, CDR1 is SGHTA and CDR2 is FQGNSA. The CDR3 runs 15 residues. The CDR3 loop reads CASSPTTGATYEQYF. CDR3 sequence (DNA): TGTGCCAGCAGTCCCACGACAGGGGCTACCTACGAGCAGTACTTC.

This rearrangement joins TRBV19 to TRBJ2-3; D not resolved. The CDR3 has 14 residues. CDR1 is LNHDA, CDR2 SQIVND, per germline (reference sequence). Trimming shortened V by 5 bases and J by 0 bases, and 9 bases separated the two germline ends. CDR3 region: CASSFEQSTDTQYF. CDR3 in DNA: TGTGCCAGTAGTTTCGAACAGAGCACAGATACGCAGTATTTT.

The gene calls are TRBV28 and TRBJ1-6; possibly TRBD1 for D (6 bases). Germline values: CDR1 MDHEN, CDR2 SYDVKM. Trimming stripped 6 bases from V and 8 bases from J, with 14 bases between. The CDR3 loop spans 14 amino acids. CDR3 DNA: TGTGCCAGCAGGACTCAGGGGCGCGATTCACCCCTCCACTTT. As protein: CASRTQGRDSPLHF. The whole variable domain, remainder taken from reference TRBV28 and TRBJ1-6, is DVKVTQSSRYLVKRTGEKVFLECVQDMDHENMFWYRQDPGLGLRLIYFSYDVKMKEKGDIPEGYSVSREKKERFSLILESASTNQTSMYLCASRTQGRDSPLHFGNGTRLTVT.

The J gene is TRBJ1-4, the V gene TRBV2; D gene uncertain. The CDR3 is made up of 15 amino acids. V was cut by 6 bases and J by 4 bases, with 15 bases left in between. Germline V gene data show CDR1 as SNHLY and CDR2 as FYNNEI. The CDR3 DNA reads as TGTGCCAGCAGGGAGACCCGAGAGGGTAATGAAAAACTGTTTTTT. Its translation is CASRETREGNEKLFF. Filled out from reference TRBV2 and TRBJ1-4, the complete variable domain reads EPEVTQTPSHQVTQMGQEVILRCVPISNHLYFYWYRQILGQKVEFLVSFYNNEISEKSEIFDDQFSVERPDGSNFTLKIRSTKLEDSAMYFCASRETREGNEKLFFGSGTQLSVL.

The chain recombines TRBV27 with TRBJ2-2; tentative D call: TRBD2 (6 bases). Germline loops: CDR1 MNHEY, CDR2 SMNVEV (reference sequence). V shed 2 bases and J shed 5 bases, with 18 bases lying between them. The CDR3 consists of 17 residues. This chain's CDR3 is CASSLRLGGDGTGELFF. CDR3 sequence (DNA): TGTGCCAGCAGTTTACGACTCGGAGGGGATGGGACCGGGGAGCTGTTTTTT.

The chain is built from TRBV5-1 and TRBJ1-2; 7 bases fit TRBD1. V was clipped by 4 bases and J by 8 bases; unmatched bases: 5. This CDR3 comprises 12 residues. Germline values: CDR1 SGHRS, CDR2 YFSETQ. The CDR3 is CASSQQGQGYTF. DNA of the CDR3: TGCGCCAGCAGCCAACAGGGGCAGGGCTACACCTTC. Drawing the rest from reference TRBV5-1 and TRBJ1-2, the complete variable domain is KAGVTQTPRYLIKTRGQQVTLSCSPISGHRSVSWYQQTPGQGLQFLFEYFSETQRNKGNFPGRFSGRQFSNSRSEMNVSTLELGDSALYLCASSQQGQGYTFGSGTRLTVV.

This clone was seen only once. The chain is built from TRBV5-8 and TRBJ2-5; 13 nucleotides line up with TRBD2. Germline V gives CDR1 SGHTS, CDR2 YDEGEE. Trimming removed 4 bases from V and 2 bases from J; junction bases left unmatched: 5. This CDR3 has 16 residues. CDR3 in DNA: TGTGCCAGCAGCGAGGGGACTAGCGGGACGCAAGAGACCCAGTACTTC. Encoded protein: CASSEGTSGTQETQYF.

The CDR3 nucleotides are TGTGCCAGCAGCTTGGGACAGAGAAATTCACCCCTCCACTTT. This gives the protein CASSLGQRNSPLHF. The V call is TRBV5-6, the J call TRBJ1-6; D possibly corresponds to TRBD1 (5 bases). The ends were cut back, 0 bases at V and 7 bases at J, with 8 bases in the middle. The CDR3 consists of 14 residues. CDR1 and CDR2 (germline): SGHDT, YYEEEE.

This clone was counted between two and nine times. This sequence joins TRBV5-5 and TRBJ2-7; TRBD1 matches at 7 bases. The germline V gene encodes CDR1 SGHKS and CDR2 YYEKEE (reference sequence). CDR3 size: 15 residues. V gave up 1 base and J gave up 0 bases; unmatched junction bases: 4. The CDR3 is CASSLLGDSSYEQYF. The CDR3 DNA follows: TGTGCCAGCAGCTTGTTGGGGGACAGCTCCTACGAGCAGTACTTC.

By frequency in the sample, this clone is medium-sized. The gene calls are TRBV4-2 and TRBJ2-7; D is possibly TRBD2 (6 bases). Germline CDR1 is LGHNA and CDR2 is YNFKEQ. The CDR3 consists of 17 residues. V lost 3 bases, J lost 1 base, and 19 bases lay in between. In DNA, the CDR3 is TGTGCCAGCAGCCAGGAACTATCACCCGGGACTTCCTACGAGCAGTACTTC. It codes for CASSQELSPGTSYEQYF.

This chain uses TRBV11-2 with TRBJ2-5; possibly TRBD1 or TRBD2 for D (5 bases each). The J call may be faulty, since TRBJ2-7 better matches the DNA end. This CDR3 is 15 amino acids long. The germline gives CDR1 SGHAT, CDR2 FQNNGV. The CDR3 loop is CASSNYREGDYEQYF. CDR3 sequence (DNA): TGTGCCAGCAGCAACTACCGGGAAGGGGACTACGAGCAGTACTTC.

The chain couples TRBV30 to TRBJ1-4; 10 bases are shared with TRBD1. CDR1 and CDR2 from the germline V gene are GTSNPN and SVGIG (reference sequence). The V segment lost 8 bases and the J segment 10 bases; nucleotides outside the gene matches: 7. The CDR3 contains 12 residues. The CDR3 nucleotides read TGTGCCGGGGGGACAGGGGAGAGAAAACTGTTTTTT. This gives the protein CAGGTGERKLFF.

This clone was seen a few times. This rearrangement joins TRBV5-4 to TRBJ2-5; TRBD2 agrees at 7 bases. J lost 6 bases, V lost 5 bases, and 13 bases had no gene match. CDR1 is SGHNT, CDR2 YYREEE, per germline (reference sequence). The CDR3 sequence is 15 residues long. The chain's CDR3 is CASSGGELGVQTQYF. CDR3 sequence (DNA): TGTGCCAGCAGTGGGGGGGAGCTTGGGGTCCAGACCCAGTACTTC.

The table lists this clone with a count of one. The chain carries TRBV28 and TRBJ2-7, with 9 bases that match TRBD1. Per the germline V gene, CDR1 is MDHEN and CDR2 is SYDVKM. V lost 7 bases and J lost 4; bases outside the gene matches: 11. The CDR3 has 15 residues. Here the CDR3 DNA reads TGTGCCAGCACAACCCCGGGACAGGGTCTTTACGAGCAGTACTTC. Amino acids: CASTTPGQGLYEQYF.